What follows are 11 T cell receptor beta chains derived from one specimen sequenced in a study of spatial heterogeneity in lung cancer (dated by TCRdb to between 2018 and 2021). Their antigens are not known. Library generation was performed with 5' RACE. For sequencing, a NextSeq 500 was employed. TCRdb reworked the public reads: Q25 trimming with fastp, MiXCR clone assembly, productive beta chains retained. Identical CDR3 protein sequences are pooled into one entry, listed with their most common genes and DNA. The sample contains about 23,000 distinct CDR3 sequences, nearly 6.5% of them found a single time. Under 13% of the sample comes from the top ten. Broader findings and caveats from the paper: The number of expanded intratumoral alpha and beta TCRs correlated with the tumor nonsynonymous mutation count.

The time point label on this specimen signifies: sample taken at primary tumor resection. Sequencing was performed on lung tumor tissue, taken at surgery. These receptors were collected from a male donor with early-stage non-small cell lung cancer.

This clonotype was detected many times. This rearrangement joins TRBV27 to TRBJ1-2, with a weak D call TRBD1 (6 bases). Germline V gene data show CDR1 as MNHEY and CDR2 as SMNVEV (reference sequence). Trimming took off 3 bases at V and 8 bases at J, with 13 bases between the two ends. The CDR3 is 13 amino acids. This CDR3 is CASSLRGARGYTF. In nucleotides, the CDR3 is TGTGCCAGCAGTTTGAGGGGGGCCCGAGGCTACACCTTC.

This clonotype was counted ten times or more. The rearrangement links TRBV7-8 to TRBJ1-2; 9 nucleotides align to TRBD1. The CDR3 is 15 amino acids. Trimming took 2 bases from V and 4 from J; bases not matched to a gene: 5. Germline V gene lookup returns CDR1 SGHVS and CDR2 FQNEAQ. The CDR3 DNA reads TGTGCCAGCAGCTTAATCGGACAGGGGATCTATGGCTACACCTTC. Its protein is CASSLIGQGIYGYTF. Full variable domain (remainder filled in from reference TRBV7-8 and TRBJ1-2): GAGVSQSPRYKVAKRGQDVALRCDPISGHVSLFWYQQALGQGPEFLTYFQNEAQLDKSGLPSDRFFAERPEGSVSTLKIQRTQQEDSAVYLCASSLIGQGIYGYTFGSGTRLTVV.

This clonotype was observed at least ten times. This rearrangement joins TRBV7-9 to TRBJ1-6; D gene ambiguous. This CDR3 is built from 13 residues. In germline, CDR1 is SEHNR, CDR2 FQNEAQ (reference sequence). V gave up 6 bases and J gave up 7 bases, with 10 bases separating them. The CDR3 DNA is TGTGCCAGCAGATGGGCCGTCAATTCACCCCTCCACTTT. Amino acids: CASRWAVNSPLHF. The full variable domain, in which reference TRBV7-9 and TRBJ1-6 provide the parts outside the CDR3, is DTGVSQNPRHKITKRGQNVTFRCDPISEHNRLYWYRQTLGQGPEFLTYFQNEAQLEKSRLLSDRFSAERPKGSFSTLEIQRTEQGDSAMYLCASRWAVNSPLHFGNGTRLTVT.

The CDR3 DNA sequence: TGTGCCTGGAGTGTAAGGGGAAATGAGCAGTTCTTC. Translating it yields CAWSVRGNEQFF. The genes are TRBV30 and TRBJ2-1; perhaps TRBD1 as D (5 bases). The V and J ends lost 0 bases and 7 bases respectively, with 7 bases between them. The CDR3 has 12 residues. Germline assignment: CDR1 GTSNPN and CDR2 SVGIG (reference sequence).

This clonotype came up many times. V is TRBV7-9 and J is TRBJ1-1; D ambiguous. The length of the CDR3 is 12 residues. Looked up from germline, CDR1 is SEHNR and CDR2 is FQNEAQ (reference sequence). The ends were cut back, 1 base at V and 14 bases at J, with 14 bases in the middle. The CDR3 loop reads CASSLVAGVRFF. The CDR3 DNA is TGTGCCAGCAGCTTAGTTGCGGGCGTGAGATTCTTT.

Remarks on this clonotype: A read error is possible here, since a much larger clone lies one base away. The chain combines TRBV7-2 with TRBJ1-1; perhaps TRBD1 as D (5 bases). V was pared by 4 bases and J by 0 bases, with 6 bases between. Germline CDR1 and CDR2: SGHTA and FQGNSA. CDR3 size: 13 residues. CDR3 amino acids: CASSSGLNTEAFF. CDR3 coding DNA: TGTGCCAGCAGCTCGGGACTGAACACTGAAGCTTTCTTT. Using reference TRBV7-2 and TRBJ1-1 for the parts outside the CDR3, the full variable domain is GAGVSQSPSNKVTEKGKDVELRCDPISGHTALYWYRQSLGQGLEFLIYFQGNSAPDKSGLPSDRFSAERTGGSVSTLTIQRTQQEDSAVYLCASSSGLNTEAFFGQGTRLTVV.

By share of the sample, this clonotype is medium-sized (0.01 to 0.1%). The chain links TRBV21-1 to TRBJ2-3; TRBD1 is the table's D call and was not checked against the DNA. TRBV21-1 is reported as a pseudogene. The CDR3 is 16 amino acids. The CDR3 loop is CASRTGTDVSTDTQYF. In DNA, the CDR3 is TGTGCCAGCAGGACCGGGACGGACGTTAGCACAGATACGCAGTATTTT.

A remark on this clonotype: A much larger clone is a single base away; this may be a read error. The rearrangement uses TRBV7-2 and TRBJ2-5, with 7 bases that match TRBD1. The CDR3 covers 14 residues. Germline V CDR1 and CDR2: SGHTA, FQGNSA. This CDR3 reads CAISPPTGLETQYF. CDR3 coding DNA: TGTGCCATCAGCCCCCCGACAGGGTTGGAGACCCAGTACTTC.

This clonotype appeared many times. This chain connects TRBV7-2 to TRBJ1-2, with D hard to call. Germline V gives CDR1 SGHTA, CDR2 FQGNSA. The CDR3 extends over 13 amino acids. Trimming removed 11 bases at V and 2 bases at J, with 15 bases between. The chain's CDR3 is CAASRTVNYGYTF. The DNA for the CDR3 is TGTGCCGCCAGTAGGACGGTAAACTATGGCTACACCTTC.

The genes are TRBV29-1 and TRBJ2-7; D gene uncertain. The CDR3 length is 12 residues. CDR1 SQVTM and CDR2 ANQGSEA come from the germline V gene. V was clipped by 4 bases and J by 0 bases, with 7 bases between them. CDR3 nucleotides: TGCAGCGTTGTTGTACTCTCCTACGAGCAGTACTTC. Its protein product is CSVVVLSYEQYF.

This clonotype has just a few counts. The chain combines TRBV11-1 with TRBJ2-3, with 13 bases matching TRBD2. The germline CDR1 and CDR2 sequences are SGHAT and FQDESV (reference sequence). This CDR3 region has 17 residues. V gave up 1 base and J gave up 4 bases; unmatched junction bases: 5. CDR3 nucleotides: TGTGCCAGCAGCTTAGGCTTGGGACTAGCGGGATCAGATACGCAGTATTTT. Amino acid sequence: CASSLGLGLAGSDTQYF. Combining the CDR3 with reference TRBV11-1 and TRBJ2-3 gives the whole variable domain EAEVAQSPRYKITEKSQAVAFWCDPISGHATLYWYRQILGQGPELLVQFQDESVVDDSQLPKDRFSAERLKGVDSTLKIQPAELGDSAMYLCASSLGLGLAGSDTQYFGPGTRLTVL.